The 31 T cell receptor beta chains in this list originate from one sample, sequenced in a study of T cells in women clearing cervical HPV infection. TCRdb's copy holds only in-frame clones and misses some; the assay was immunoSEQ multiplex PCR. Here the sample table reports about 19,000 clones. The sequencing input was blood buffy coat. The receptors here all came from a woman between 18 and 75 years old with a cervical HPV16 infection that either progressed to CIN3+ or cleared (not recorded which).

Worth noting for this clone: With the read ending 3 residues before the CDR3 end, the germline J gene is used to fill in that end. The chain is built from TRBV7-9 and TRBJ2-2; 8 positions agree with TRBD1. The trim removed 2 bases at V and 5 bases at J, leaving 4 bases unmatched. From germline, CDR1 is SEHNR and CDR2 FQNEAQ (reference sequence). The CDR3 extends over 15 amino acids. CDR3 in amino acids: CASSLRQGSTGELFF. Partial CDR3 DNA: TGTGCCAGCAGCTTAAGACAGGGGAGTACCGGGGAG.

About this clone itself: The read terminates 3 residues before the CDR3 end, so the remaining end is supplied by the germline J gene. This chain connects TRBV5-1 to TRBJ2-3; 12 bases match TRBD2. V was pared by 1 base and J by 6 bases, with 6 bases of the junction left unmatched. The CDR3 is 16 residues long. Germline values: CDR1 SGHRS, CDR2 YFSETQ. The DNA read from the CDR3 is TGCGCCAGCAGCTTGAGGACTAGCGGGGTGCTGGATACG. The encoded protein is CASSLRTSGVLDT. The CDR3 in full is CASSLRTSGVLDTQYF.

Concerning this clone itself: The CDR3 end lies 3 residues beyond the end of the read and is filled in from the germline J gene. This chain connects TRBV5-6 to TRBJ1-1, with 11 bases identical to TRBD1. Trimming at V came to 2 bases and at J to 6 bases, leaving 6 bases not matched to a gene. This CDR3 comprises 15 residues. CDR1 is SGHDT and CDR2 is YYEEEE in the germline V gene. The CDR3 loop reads CASSFPGQGVSEAFF. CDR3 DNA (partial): TGTGCCAGCAGCTTTCCGGGACAGGGGGTATCTGAA.

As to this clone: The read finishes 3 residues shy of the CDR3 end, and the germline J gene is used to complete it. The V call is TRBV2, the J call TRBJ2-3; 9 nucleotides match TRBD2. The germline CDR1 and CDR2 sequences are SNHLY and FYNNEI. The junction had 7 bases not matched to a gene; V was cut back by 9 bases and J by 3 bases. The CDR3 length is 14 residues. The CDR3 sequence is CARGARGGTDTQYF. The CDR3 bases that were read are TGTGCCAGAGGAGCGCGGGGGGGTACAGATACG.

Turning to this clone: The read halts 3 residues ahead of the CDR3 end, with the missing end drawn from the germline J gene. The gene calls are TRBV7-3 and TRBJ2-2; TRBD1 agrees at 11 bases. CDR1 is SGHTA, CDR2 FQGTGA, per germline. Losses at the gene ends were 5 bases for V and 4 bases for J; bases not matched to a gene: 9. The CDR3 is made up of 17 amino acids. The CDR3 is CASSPSRTGGGTGELFF. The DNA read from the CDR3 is TGTGCCAGCAGCCCATCACGGACAGGGGGCGGCACCGGGGAG.

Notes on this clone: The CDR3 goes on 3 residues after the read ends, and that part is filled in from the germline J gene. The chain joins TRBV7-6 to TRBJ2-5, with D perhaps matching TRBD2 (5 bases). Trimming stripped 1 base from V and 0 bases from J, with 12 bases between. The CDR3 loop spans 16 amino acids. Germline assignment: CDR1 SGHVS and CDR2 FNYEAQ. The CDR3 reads CASSLDATGYQETQYF. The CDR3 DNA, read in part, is TGTGCCAGCAGCTTAGACGCAACGGGGTACCAAGAGACC.

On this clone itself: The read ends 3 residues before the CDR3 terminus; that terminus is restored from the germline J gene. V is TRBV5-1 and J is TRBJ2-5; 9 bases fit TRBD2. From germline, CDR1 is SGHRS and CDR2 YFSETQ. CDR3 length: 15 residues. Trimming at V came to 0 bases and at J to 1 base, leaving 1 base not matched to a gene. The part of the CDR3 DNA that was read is TGCGCCAGCAGCTTGGTAGCGGGGGTCCAAGAGACC. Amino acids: CASSLVAGVQET. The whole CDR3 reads CASSLVAGVQETQYF. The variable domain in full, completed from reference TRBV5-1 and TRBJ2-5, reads KAGVTQTPRYLIKTRGQQVTLSCSPISGHRSVSWYQQTPGQGLQFLFEYFSETQRNKGNFPGRFSGRQFSNSRSEMNVSTLELGDSALYLCASSLVAGVQETQYFGPGTRLLVL.

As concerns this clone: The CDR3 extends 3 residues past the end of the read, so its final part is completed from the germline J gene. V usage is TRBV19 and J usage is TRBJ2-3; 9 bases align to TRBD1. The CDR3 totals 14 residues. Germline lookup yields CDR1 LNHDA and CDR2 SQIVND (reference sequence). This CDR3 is CASSAGTGFGTQYF. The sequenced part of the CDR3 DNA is TGTGCCAGTAGTGCCGGGACAGGGTTTGGGACG.

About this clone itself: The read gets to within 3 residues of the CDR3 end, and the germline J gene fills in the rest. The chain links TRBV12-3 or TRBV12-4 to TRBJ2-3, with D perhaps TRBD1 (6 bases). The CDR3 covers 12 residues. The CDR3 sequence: CASSTDRETQYF. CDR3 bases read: TGTGCCAGCAGCACGGACAGAGAGACG.

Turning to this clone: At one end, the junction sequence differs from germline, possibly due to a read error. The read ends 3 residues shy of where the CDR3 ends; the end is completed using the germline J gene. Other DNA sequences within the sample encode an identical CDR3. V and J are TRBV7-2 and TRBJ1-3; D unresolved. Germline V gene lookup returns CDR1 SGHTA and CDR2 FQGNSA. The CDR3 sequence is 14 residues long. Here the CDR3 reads CASSLLSGGNTIYF. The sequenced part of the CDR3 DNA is TGTGCCAGCAGCTTATTATCCGGCGGGAACACT.

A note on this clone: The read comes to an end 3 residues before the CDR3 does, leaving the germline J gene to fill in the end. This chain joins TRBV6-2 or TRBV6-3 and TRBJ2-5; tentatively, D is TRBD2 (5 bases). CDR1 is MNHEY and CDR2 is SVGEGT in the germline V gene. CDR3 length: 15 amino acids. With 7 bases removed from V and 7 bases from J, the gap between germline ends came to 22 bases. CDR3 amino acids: CASTLQRAPSGTQYF. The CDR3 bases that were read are TGTGCCAGCACCCTCCAGAGGGCCCCATCTGGGACC.

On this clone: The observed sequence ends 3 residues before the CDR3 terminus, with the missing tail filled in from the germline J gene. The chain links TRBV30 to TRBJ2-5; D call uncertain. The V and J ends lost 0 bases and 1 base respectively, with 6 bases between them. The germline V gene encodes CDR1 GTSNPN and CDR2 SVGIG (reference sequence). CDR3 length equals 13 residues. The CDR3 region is CAWSVFFQETQYF. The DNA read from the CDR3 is TGTGCCTGGAGTGTCTTCTTCCAAGAGACC.

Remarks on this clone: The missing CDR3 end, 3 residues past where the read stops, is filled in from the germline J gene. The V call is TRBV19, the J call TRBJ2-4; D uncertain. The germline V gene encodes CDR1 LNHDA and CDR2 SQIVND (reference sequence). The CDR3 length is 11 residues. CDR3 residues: CASSNNYGQYF. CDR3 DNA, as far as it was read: TGTGCCAGTAGTAATAACTATGGT.

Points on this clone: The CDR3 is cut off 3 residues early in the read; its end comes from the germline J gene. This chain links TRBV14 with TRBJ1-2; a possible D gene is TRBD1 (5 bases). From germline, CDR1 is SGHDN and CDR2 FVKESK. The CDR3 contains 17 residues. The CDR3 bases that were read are TGTGCCAGCAGCCAGGGCGGGGGGTCCTCCCGGACCTACGAC. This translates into CASSQGGGSSRTYD. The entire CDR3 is CASSQGGGSSRTYDYTF.

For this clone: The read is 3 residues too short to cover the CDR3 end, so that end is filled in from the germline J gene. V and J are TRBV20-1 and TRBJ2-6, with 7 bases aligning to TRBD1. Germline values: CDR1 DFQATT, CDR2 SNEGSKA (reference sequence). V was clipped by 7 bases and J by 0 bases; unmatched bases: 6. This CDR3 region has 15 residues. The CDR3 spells CSGVTGDSGANVLTF. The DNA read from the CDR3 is TGCAGTGGGGTAACAGGGGACTCTGGGGCCAACGTC.

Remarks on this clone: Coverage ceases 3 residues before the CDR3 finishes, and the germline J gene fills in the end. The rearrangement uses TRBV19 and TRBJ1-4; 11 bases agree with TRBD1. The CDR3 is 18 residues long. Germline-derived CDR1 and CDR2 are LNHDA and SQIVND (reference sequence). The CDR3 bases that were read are TGTGCCAGTAGTACCCGTCGGACAGGGGGCTCCTATAATTCACCA. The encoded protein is CASSTRRTGGSYNSP. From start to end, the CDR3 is CASSTRRTGGSYNSPLFF. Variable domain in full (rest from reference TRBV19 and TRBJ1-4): DGGITQSPKYLFRKEGQNVTLSCEQNLNHDAMYWYRQDPGQGLRLIYYSQIVNDFQKGDIAEGYSVSREKKESFPLTVTSAQKNPTAFYLCASSTRRTGGSYNSPLFFGSGTQLSVL.

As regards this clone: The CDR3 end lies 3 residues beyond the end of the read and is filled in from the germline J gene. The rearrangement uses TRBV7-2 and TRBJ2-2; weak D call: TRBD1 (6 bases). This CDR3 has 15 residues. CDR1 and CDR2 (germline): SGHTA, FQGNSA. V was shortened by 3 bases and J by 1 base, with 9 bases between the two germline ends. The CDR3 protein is CASSFRGLNTGELFF. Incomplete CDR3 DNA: TGTGCCAGCAGCTTTAGGGGGTTGAACACCGGGGAG.

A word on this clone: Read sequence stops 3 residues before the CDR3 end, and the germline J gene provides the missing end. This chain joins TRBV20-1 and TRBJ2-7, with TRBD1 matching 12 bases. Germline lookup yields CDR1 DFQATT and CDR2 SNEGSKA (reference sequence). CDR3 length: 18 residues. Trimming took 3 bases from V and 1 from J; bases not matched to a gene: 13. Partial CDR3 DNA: TGCAGTGCTAGGAGTCGGGACAGGGGGCCAGGGCGTTCCTACGAG. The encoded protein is CSARSRDRGPGRSYE. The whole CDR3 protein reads CSARSRDRGPGRSYEQYF.

The chain's CDR3 is CASSLDATGYQETQYF. The DNA read from the CDR3 is TGTGCCAGCAGCTTAGACGCAACGGGGTACCAAGAGACG. The chain has TRBV7-6 and TRBJ2-3; tentative D call: TRBD2 (5 bases). With the read ending 3 residues before the CDR3 end, the germline J gene is used to fill in that end. Germline CDR1 reads SGHVS; CDR2 reads FNYEAQ. This CDR3 is built from 16 residues.

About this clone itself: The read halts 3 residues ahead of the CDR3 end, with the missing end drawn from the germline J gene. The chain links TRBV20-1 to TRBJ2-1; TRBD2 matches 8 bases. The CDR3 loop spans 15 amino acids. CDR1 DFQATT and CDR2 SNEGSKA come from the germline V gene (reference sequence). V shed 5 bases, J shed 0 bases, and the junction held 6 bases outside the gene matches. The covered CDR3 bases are TGCAGTGCTCGTCTCGGGGGGGCCTCCTACAATGAG. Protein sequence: CSARLGGASYNE. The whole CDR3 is CSARLGGASYNEQFF.

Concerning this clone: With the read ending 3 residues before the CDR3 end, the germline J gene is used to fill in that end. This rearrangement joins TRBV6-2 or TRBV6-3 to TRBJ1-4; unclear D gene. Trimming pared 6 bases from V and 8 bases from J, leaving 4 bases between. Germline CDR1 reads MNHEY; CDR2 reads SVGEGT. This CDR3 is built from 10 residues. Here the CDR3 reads CASRREKLFF. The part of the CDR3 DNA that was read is TGTGCCAGCAGACGGGAAAAA.

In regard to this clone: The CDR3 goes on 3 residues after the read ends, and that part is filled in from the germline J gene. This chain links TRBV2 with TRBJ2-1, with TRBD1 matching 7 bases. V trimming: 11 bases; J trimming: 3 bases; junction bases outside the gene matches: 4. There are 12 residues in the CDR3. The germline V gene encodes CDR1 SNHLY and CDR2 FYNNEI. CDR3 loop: CACRDSYNEQFF. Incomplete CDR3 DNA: TGTGCCTGCCGGGACAGCTACAATGAG.

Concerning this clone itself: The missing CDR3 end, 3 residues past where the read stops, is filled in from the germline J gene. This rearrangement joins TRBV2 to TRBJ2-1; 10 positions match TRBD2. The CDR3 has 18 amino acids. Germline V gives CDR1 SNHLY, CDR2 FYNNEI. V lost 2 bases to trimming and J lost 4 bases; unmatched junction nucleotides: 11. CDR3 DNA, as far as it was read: TGTGCCAGCAGTGAACATCTAGAAGCGGGGGGGCAATACAATGAG. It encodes CASSEHLEAGGQYNE. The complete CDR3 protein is CASSEHLEAGGQYNEQFF.

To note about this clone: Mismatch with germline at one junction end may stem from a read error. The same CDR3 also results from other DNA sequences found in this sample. The CDR3 loop is CASSPPPKGKIQETQYF. The sequenced part of the CDR3 DNA is TGTGCAAGCTCACCCCCCCCGAAGGGGAAAATCCAAGAGACC. The chain is built from TRBV18 and TRBJ2-5; D may be TRBD1 (5 bases). The read ends 3 residues before the CDR3 terminus; that terminus is restored from the germline J gene. Germline V gives CDR1 KGHSH, CDR2 LQKENI. The CDR3 has 17 amino acids.

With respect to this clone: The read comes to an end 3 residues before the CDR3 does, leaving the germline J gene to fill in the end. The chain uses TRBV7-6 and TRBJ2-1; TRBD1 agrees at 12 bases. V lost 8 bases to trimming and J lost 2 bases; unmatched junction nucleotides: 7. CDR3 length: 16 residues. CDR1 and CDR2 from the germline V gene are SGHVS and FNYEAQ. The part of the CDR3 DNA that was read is TGTGCCAGCGCCGCCGGGACAGGGGGCGCCTACAATGAG. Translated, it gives CASAAGTGGAYNE. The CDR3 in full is CASAAGTGGAYNEQFF.

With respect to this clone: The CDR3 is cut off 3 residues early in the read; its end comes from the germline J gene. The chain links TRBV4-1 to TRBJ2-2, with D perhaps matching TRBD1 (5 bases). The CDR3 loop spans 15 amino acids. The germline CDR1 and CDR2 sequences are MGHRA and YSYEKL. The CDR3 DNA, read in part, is TGCGCCAGCAGCCAGGGAAGGGGTAGAAAAGAAAAG. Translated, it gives CASSQGRGRKEK. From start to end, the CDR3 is CASSQGRGRKEKLFF.

The CDR3 loop is CSARHQGDTIYF. The sequenced part of the CDR3 DNA is TGCAGTGCTAGGCACCAGGGGGACACC. The chain combines TRBV20-1 with TRBJ1-3; 7 bases agree with TRBD1. The CDR3 end falls 3 residues outside the read, so it is completed with the germline J gene. Germline V lookup: CDR1 DFQATT, CDR2 SNEGSKA (reference sequence). CDR3 length equals 12 residues. V shed 3 bases, J shed 8 bases, and the junction held 4 bases outside the gene matches.

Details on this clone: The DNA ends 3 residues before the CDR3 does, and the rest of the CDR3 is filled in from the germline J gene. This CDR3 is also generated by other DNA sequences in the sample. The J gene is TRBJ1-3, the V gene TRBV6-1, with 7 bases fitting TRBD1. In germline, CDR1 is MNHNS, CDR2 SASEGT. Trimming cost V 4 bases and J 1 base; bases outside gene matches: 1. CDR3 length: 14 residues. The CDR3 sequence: CASSAGGSGNTIYF. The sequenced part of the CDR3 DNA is TGTGCCAGCAGTGCAGGGGGGTCTGGAAACACC.

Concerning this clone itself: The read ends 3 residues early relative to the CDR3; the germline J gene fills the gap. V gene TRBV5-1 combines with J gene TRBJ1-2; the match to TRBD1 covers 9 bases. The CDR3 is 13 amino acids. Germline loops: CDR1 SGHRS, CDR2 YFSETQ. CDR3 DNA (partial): TGCGCCAGCACCGGACAGGGGACGGAAGGC. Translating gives CASTGQGTEG. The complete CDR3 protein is CASTGQGTEGYTF.

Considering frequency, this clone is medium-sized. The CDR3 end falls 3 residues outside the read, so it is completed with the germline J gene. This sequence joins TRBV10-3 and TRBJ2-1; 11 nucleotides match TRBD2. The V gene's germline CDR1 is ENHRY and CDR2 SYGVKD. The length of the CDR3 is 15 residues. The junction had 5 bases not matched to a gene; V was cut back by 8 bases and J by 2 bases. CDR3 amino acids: CAILGTSGTYNEQFF. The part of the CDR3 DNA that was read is TGTGCCATCTTGGGGACTAGCGGCACCTACAATGAG.

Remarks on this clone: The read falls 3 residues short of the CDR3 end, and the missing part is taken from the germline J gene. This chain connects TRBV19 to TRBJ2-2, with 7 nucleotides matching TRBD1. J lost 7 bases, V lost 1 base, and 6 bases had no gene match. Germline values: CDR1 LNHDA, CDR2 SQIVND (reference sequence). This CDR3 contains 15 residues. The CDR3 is CASSIGDRVNGELFF. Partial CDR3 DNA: TGTGCCAGTAGTATAGGAGACAGGGTTAACGGGGAG.